Presented here are 21 T cell receptor beta chains from one specimen sequenced in a study of long-term antiretroviral therapy in people with HIV. The immunoSEQ assay was v3.0, run at survey level. Clones were read by immunoSEQ multiplex PCR, and TCRdb kept only the in-frame ones, dropping some. The sample has more than 35,000 clones, just under 95% seen once. This material consisted of unsorted PBMCs, taken 4.1 years after starting antiretroviral therapy. Receptor source: a woman aged 45-59 years with HIV.

The CDR3: CASSSTGTNYGYTF. CDR3 in DNA: TGCGCCAGCAGCTCCACGGGGACTAACTATGGCTACACCTTC. V usage is TRBV5-1 and J usage is TRBJ1-2, with D unresolved. The CDR3 sequence is 14 residues long. From germline, CDR1 is SGHRS and CDR2 YFSETQ. V was pared by 3 bases and J by 0 bases, with 9 bases between.

This rearrangement joins TRBV6-5 to TRBJ2-1, with D possibly being TRBD1 (6 bases). The germline CDR1 and CDR2 sequences are MNHEY and SVGAGI. This CDR3 is 12 amino acids long. V was trimmed by 6 bases and J by 7 bases, leaving 10 bases between them. CDR3 region: CASRPQGNEQFF. The CDR3 DNA reads as TGTGCCAGCAGACCACAGGGAAATGAGCAGTTCTTC.

The gene calls are TRBV11-1 and TRBJ2-2; TRBD1 matches 7 bases. Germline values: CDR1 SGHAT, CDR2 FQDESV (reference sequence). With 7 bases clipped from V and 2 bases from J, the junction kept 10 bases outside the gene matches. This CDR3 is 16 amino acids long. The CDR3 here is CASTTPTGANTGELFF. The CDR3 region has the DNA TGTGCCAGCACCACCCCCACAGGGGCTAACACCGGGGAGCTGTTTTTT.

The J gene is TRBJ1-4, the V gene TRBV5-1; D not certain. The germline V and J ends were trimmed by 1 base and 0 bases, with 7 bases remaining between them. Germline CDR1 reads SGHRS; CDR2 reads YFSETQ. The CDR3 consists of 15 residues. The CDR3 here is CASSLLGATNEKLFF. Here the CDR3 DNA reads TGCGCCAGCAGCTTGCTCGGCGCAACTAATGAAAAACTGTTTTTT.

The chain is built from TRBV30 and TRBJ1-4; D unresolved. Deletions cut 6 bases from V and 0 bases from J, with 5 bases between. CDR3 length: 12 amino acids. CDR1 and CDR2 from the germline V gene are GTSNPN and SVGIG (reference sequence). Here the CDR3 reads CACGPTNEKLFF. CDR3 bases: TGTGCCTGCGGTCCAACTAATGAAAAACTGTTTTTT.

This chain uses TRBV27 with TRBJ1-1; D is possibly TRBD1 (6 bases). The CDR3 sequence is 16 residues long. CDR1 is MNHEY and CDR2 is SMNVEV in the germline V gene (reference sequence). V dropped 1 base and J dropped 0 bases, with 12 bases sitting between them. The CDR3 sequence is CASSLLGGGMNTEAFF. The CDR3 DNA reads TGTGCCAGCAGTTTATTGGGGGGCGGAATGAACACTGAAGCTTTCTTT.

The V gene is TRBV5-1, the J gene TRBJ2-3; 9 bases are a match to TRBD1. CDR3 length equals 14 residues. Germline V gene sequence: CDR1 SGHRS, CDR2 YFSETQ. V was pared by 7 bases and J by 2 bases, with 5 bases of the junction left unmatched. CDR3: CASFRDRDTDTQYF. The CDR3 DNA sequence: TGCGCCAGCTTCCGGGACAGGGACACAGATACGCAGTATTTT.

The V and J genes are TRBV9 and TRBJ1-3, with TRBD1 identical over 9 bases. The CDR3 totals 16 residues. V lost 3 bases and J lost 0; bases outside the gene matches: 4. Germline assignment: CDR1 SGDLS and CDR2 YYNGEE. The CDR3 protein is CASSAGTGSSGNTIYF. The CDR3 nucleotides are TGTGCCAGCAGCGCCGGGACAGGGAGCTCTGGAAACACCATATATTTT.

The rearrangement joins TRBV5-6 to TRBJ1-6, with 7 positions matching TRBD1. V lost 1 base to trimming and J lost 7 bases; unmatched junction nucleotides: 8. Germline V gene lookup returns CDR1 SGHDT and CDR2 YYEEEE. This CDR3 spans 16 amino acids. CDR3 bases: TGTGCCAGCAGCTTGAGATATGGGACAGCAAATTCACCCCTCCACTTT. It codes for CASSLRYGTANSPLHF.

The chain carries TRBV11-1 and TRBJ2-7; no definite D call. The CDR3 has 16 amino acids. V lost 1 base to trimming and J lost 3 bases, with 16 bases between them. Germline V gene sequence: CDR1 SGHAT, CDR2 FQDESV (reference sequence). CDR3 bases: TGTGCCAGCAGCTTAGGTCTTGTTGGAGTGAACTACGAGCAGTACTTC. Translation gives CASSLGLVGVNYEQYF.

The chain carries TRBV7-8 and TRBJ2-2; either TRBD1 or TRBD2 may supply D (6 bases each). Germline CDR1 reads SGHVS; CDR2 reads FQNEAQ. V was pared by 2 bases and J by 5 bases, with 12 bases between. This CDR3 has 15 amino acids. The CDR3 nucleotides are TGTGCCAGCAGCTTAAGACTAGGGGGGACCGGGGAGCTGTTTTTT. Residues: CASSLRLGGTGELFF.

V is TRBV21-1 and J is TRBJ1-2. TRBV21-1 is a documented pseudogene. The CDR3 sequence is 14 residues long. The CDR3 spells CASSKVPIPYGYTF. DNA of the CDR3: TGTGCCAGCAGCAAAGTCCCGATCCCCTATGGCTACACCTTC.

The genes are TRBV5-8 and TRBJ2-5; possibly TRBD1 for D (6 bases). CDR1 and CDR2 (germline): SGHTS, YDEGEE. This CDR3 region has 14 residues. The V end lost 0 bases, the J end lost 4 bases, and 10 bases lay between the germline ends. The CDR3 DNA reads as TGTGCCAGCAGCTTGGGGGGGCCTCGAGAGACCCAGTACTTC. Amino acids: CASSLGGPRETQYF.

The CDR3: CAWSAGGQYEKLFF. CDR3 DNA: TGTGCCTGGAGTGCCGGGGGACAGTATGAAAAACTGTTTTTT. The chain carries TRBV30 and TRBJ1-4, with TRBD1 matching over 7 bases. The V gene end was trimmed by 1 base and the J gene end by 6 bases; junction bases not matched to a gene: 5. The CDR3 covers 14 residues. Germline CDR1 and CDR2: GTSNPN and SVGIG (reference sequence).

The chain combines TRBV7-9 with TRBJ2-4; D uncertain. Germline values: CDR1 SEHNR, CDR2 FQNEAQ (reference sequence). Trimming took 1 base from V and 9 from J, leaving 4 bases between them. The length of the CDR3 is 11 residues. CDR3 protein: CASSLEGIQYF. The CDR3 DNA is TGTGCCAGCAGCTTAGAGGGCATTCAGTACTTC.

The V gene is TRBV19, the J gene TRBJ2-7, with TRBD1 identical over 9 bases. With V trimmed by 9 bases and J by 5 bases, 11 bases remained unmatched. Germline V gene sequence: CDR1 LNHDA, CDR2 SQIVND (reference sequence). The CDR3 consists of 14 residues. In DNA form, the CDR3 reads TGTGCCAGCGCAATCGGGACAGGGAGGGACGAGCAGTACTTC. It translates to CASAIGTGRDEQYF.

This sequence joins TRBV19 and TRBJ1-1; the match to TRBD1 covers 9 bases. The CDR3 covers 16 residues. Germline assignment: CDR1 LNHDA and CDR2 SQIVND (reference sequence). Trimming cost V 6 bases and J 1 base; bases outside gene matches: 9. CDR3 nucleotide sequence: TGTGCCAGTAGACCCGGACAGGGGAGAGGGAACACTGAAGCTTTCTTT. Encoded protein: CASRPGQGRGNTEAFF.

For the CDR3, the DNA is TGCGCCAGCACGGTACAGGGAGGAAGCTACAATGAGCAGTTCTTC. Protein product: CASTVQGGSYNEQFF. This chain links TRBV5-1 with TRBJ2-1; D possibly matches TRBD1 or TRBD2 (6 bases each). The CDR3 sequence is 15 residues long. Germline V gene sequence: CDR1 SGHRS, CDR2 YFSETQ. With 6 bases removed from V and 3 bases from J, the gap between germline ends came to 16 bases.

The gene calls are TRBV6-1 and TRBJ2-7, with D uncertain. This CDR3 is built from 11 residues. Germline V gene lookup returns CDR1 MNHNS and CDR2 SASEGT. Trimming cost V 7 bases and J 7 bases, with 11 bases left between them. The CDR3: CASIYQGEQYF. Here the CDR3 DNA reads TGTGCCAGCATCTATCAAGGAGAGCAGTACTTC.

The V gene is TRBV6-1, the J gene TRBJ1-1; D is unclear. The V gene's germline CDR1 is MNHNS and CDR2 SASEGT. The CDR3 length is 11 residues. V lost 5 bases, J lost 6 bases, and 7 bases lay in between. In DNA form, the CDR3 reads TGTGCCAGCAGTTACGGGCCTGAAGCTTTCTTT. It translates to CASSYGPEAFF.

V is TRBV7-6 and J is TRBJ2-5; D is possibly TRBD2 (7 bases). This CDR3 comprises 15 residues. Germline lookup yields CDR1 SGHVS and CDR2 FNYEAQ. V gave up 3 bases and J gave up 4 bases, with 15 bases separating them. In DNA form, the CDR3 reads TGTGCCAGCAGCTTGCGTTTCGGGGGGCGAGAGACCCAGTACTTC. Amino acids: CASSLRFGGRETQYF.